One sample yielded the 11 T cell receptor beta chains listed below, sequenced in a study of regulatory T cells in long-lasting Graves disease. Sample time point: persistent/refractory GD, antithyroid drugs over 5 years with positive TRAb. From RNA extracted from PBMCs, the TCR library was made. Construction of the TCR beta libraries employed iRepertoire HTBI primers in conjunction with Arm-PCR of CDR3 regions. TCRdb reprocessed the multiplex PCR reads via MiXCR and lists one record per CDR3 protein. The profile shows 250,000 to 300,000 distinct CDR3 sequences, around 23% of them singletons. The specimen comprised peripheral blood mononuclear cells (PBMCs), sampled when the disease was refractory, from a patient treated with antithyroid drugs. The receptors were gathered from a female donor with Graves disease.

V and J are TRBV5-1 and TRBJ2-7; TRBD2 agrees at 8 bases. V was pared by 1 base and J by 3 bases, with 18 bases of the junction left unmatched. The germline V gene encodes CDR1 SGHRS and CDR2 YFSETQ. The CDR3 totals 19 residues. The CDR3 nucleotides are TGCGCCAGCAGCTTGAGCTCTGGGACTAGTGGGAGGGCCGACTACGAGCAGTACTTC. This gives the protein CASSLSSGTSGRADYEQYF.

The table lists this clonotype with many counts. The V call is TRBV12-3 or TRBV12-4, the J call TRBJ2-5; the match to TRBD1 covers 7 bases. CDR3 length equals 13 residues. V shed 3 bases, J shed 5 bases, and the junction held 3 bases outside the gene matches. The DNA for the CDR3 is TGTGCCAGCAGTTTTAGGGGGCGGGAGACCCAGTACTTC. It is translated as CASSFRGRETQYF.

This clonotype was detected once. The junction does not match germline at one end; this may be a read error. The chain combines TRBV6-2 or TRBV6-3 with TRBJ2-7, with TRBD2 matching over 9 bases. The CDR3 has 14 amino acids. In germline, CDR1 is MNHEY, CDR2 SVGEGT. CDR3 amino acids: CASSWRGGSYERYF. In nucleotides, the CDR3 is TGTGCCAGCAGTTGGCGGGGGGGTTCCTACGAGCGGTACTTC.

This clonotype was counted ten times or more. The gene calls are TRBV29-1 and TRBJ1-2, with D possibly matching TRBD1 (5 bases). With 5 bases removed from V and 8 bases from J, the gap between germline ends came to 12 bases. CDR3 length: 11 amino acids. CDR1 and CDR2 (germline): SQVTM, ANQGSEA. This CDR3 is CSVLAAGGYTF. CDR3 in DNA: TGCAGCGTTCTGGCGGCAGGGGGCTACACCTTC.

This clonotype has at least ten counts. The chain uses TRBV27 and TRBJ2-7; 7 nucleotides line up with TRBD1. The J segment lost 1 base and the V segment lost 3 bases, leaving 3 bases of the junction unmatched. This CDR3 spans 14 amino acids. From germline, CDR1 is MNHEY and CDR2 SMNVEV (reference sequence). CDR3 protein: CASSFYRGSYEQYF. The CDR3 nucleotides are TGTGCCAGCAGTTTTTACAGGGGATCCTACGAGCAGTACTTC.

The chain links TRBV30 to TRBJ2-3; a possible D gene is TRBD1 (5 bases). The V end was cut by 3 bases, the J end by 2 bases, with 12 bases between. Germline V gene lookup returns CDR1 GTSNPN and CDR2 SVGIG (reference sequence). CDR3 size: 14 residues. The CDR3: CAWSAQVTTDTQYF. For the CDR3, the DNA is TGTGCCTGGAGCGCACAGGTGACCACAGATACGCAGTATTTT.

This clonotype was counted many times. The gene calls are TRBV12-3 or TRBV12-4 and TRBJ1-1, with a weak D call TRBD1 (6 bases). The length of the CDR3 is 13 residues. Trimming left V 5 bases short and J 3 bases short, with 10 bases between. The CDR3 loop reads CASSRDIDTEAFF. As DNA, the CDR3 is TGTGCCAGCAGTCGGGACATTGACACTGAAGCTTTCTTT.

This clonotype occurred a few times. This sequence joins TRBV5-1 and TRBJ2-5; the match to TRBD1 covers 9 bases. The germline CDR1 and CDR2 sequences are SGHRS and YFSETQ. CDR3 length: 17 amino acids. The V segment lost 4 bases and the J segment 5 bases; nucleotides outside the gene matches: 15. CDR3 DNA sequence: TGCGCCAGCAGCCCCGGGACAGGGACCTTCAGCTCGGAGACCCAGTACTTC. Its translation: CASSPGTGTFSSETQYF.

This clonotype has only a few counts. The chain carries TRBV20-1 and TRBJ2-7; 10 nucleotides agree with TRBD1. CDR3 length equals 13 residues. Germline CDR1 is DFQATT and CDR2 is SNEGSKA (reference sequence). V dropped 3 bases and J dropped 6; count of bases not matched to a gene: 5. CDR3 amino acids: CSASRGQGFEQYF. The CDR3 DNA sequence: TGCAGTGCTAGCAGGGGACAGGGGTTCGAGCAGTACTTC.

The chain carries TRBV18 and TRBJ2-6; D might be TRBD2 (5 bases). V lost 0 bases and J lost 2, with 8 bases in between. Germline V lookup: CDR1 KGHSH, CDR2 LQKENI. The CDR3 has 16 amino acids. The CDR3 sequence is CASSPPMGAGANVLTF. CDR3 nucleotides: TGTGCCAGCTCACCACCGATGGGAGCTGGGGCCAACGTCCTGACTTTC.

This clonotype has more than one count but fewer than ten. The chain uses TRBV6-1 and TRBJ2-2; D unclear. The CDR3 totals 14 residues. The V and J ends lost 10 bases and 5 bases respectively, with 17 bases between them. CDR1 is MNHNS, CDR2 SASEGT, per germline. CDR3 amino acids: CAISATWGTGELFF. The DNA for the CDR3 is TGTGCCATCTCGGCCACTTGGGGAACCGGGGAGCTGTTTTTT.